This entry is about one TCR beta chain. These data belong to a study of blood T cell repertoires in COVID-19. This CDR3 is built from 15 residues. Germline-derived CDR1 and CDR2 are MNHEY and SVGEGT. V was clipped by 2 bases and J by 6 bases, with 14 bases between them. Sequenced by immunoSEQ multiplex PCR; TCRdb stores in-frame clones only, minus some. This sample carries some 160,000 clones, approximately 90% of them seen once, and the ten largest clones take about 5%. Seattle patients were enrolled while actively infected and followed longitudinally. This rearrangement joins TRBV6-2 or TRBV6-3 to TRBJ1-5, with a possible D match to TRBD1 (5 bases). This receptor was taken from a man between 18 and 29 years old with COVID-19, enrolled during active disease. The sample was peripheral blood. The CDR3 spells CASSYRQGGPQPQHF. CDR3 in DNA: TGTGCCAGCAGTTACAGGCAGGGAGGCCCTCAGCCCCAGCATTTT.